The sample holds a few counts of the clone carrying this T cell receptor beta chain. The antigen remains undetermined. The record originates from a study of T-cell memory formation after mild COVID-19. Broader study findings: There was a balanced CD4/CD8 profile in clones contracting day 15 to 85, and later expanders leaned CD4+. Mostly located in CM and EM were contracting CD4+ clones, with contracting CD8+ clones located in EMRA.

Constant-segment primers and 5'RACE yielded cDNA libraries for TCR alpha and TCR beta, each carrying sample barcodes and UMIs. TCRdb reanalysed the 5' RACE reads using MiXCR and keeps one entry per CDR3 protein. The sample lists a few hundred thousand distinct CDR3 sequences, about 22% occurring once. This clonotype was sampled from an adult woman who had mild COVID-19 (a few samples of this study predate the infection). Cell type and time point are not known. Material: PBMCs or a T cell subset sorted from them (not recorded which).

The CDR3 bases are TGTGCCAGCTCACACAAAACAGGGACGAACACCGGGGAGCTGTTTTTT. As protein: CASSHKTGTNTGELFF. V and J are TRBV18 and TRBJ2-2, with D perhaps TRBD1 (6 bases). The CDR3 extends over 16 amino acids. Deletions cut 4 bases from V and 0 bases from J, with 12 bases between. Germline V lookup: CDR1 KGHSH, CDR2 LQKENI.